This T cell receptor (beta chain) was recovered during a study of OX40 agonist ivuxolimab in advanced cancers. Study results and caveats: CD4+ and CD8+ blood T cells expanded clonally by week 6 at 0.1 to 3.0 mg/kg. Among the lowest levels of clonal expansion were found in partial responders at 0.1-3.0 mg/kg. The antigen specificity of the peripheral T cells (those that were expanded) was not determined.

In regard to this clone: Its antigen is undetermined.

The method was immunoSEQ multiplex PCR; TCRdb's version includes in-frame clones alone and lacks a portion of them. This table has 55,000 to 70,000 clones, approximately 86% appearing once. Germline assignment: CDR1 SGHDT and CDR2 YYEEEE. The CDR3 has 14 residues. Trimming cost V 1 base and J 3 bases, with 11 bases left between them. Researchers took blood at baseline, on cycle 4 day 1, and on cycle 7 day 1. Source: CD4+ or CD8+ T cells sorted from blood, taken in a trial of the OX40 agonist ivuxolimab. V is TRBV5-6 and J is TRBJ2-7; D not resolved. The TCR comes from an adult with an advanced solid tumor such as melanoma, head and neck, liver or kidney cancer. CDR3 DNA: TGTGCCAGCAGCTTGTATCAGAACAACTACGAGCAGTACTTC. The encoded protein is CASSLYQNNYEQYF.